Shown below are 16 T cell receptor beta chains from a single sample sequenced in a study of regulatory T cells in long-lasting Graves disease. The TCR beta library used iRepertoire HTBI primers with Arm-PCR amplification of CDR3. In TCRdb, the multiplex PCR reads were re-called with MiXCR into one record per CDR3 protein. The sample lists 300,000 to 400,000 distinct CDR3 sequences; around 15% were seen once. Time point of the sample: newly diagnosed GD, antithyroid drugs for less than 3 months. PBMC RNA served as the TCR library source. The material sequenced was peripheral blood mononuclear cells (PBMCs), taken at new diagnosis, from a patient treated with antithyroid drugs. The source of these receptors is a female donor with Graves disease.

This clonotype was seen at least ten times. The rearrangement uses TRBV2 and TRBJ1-2; 7 bases line up with TRBD1. V was pared by 9 bases and J by 6 bases, with 19 bases of the junction left unmatched. Per germline, CDR1 SNHLY and CDR2 FYNNEI. This CDR3 is 16 amino acids long. The CDR3 DNA sequence: TGTGCCAGAACTACCCCGTGGACAGGCCGGCGGGATGGCTACACCTTC. Translation: CARTTPWTGRRDGYTF.

This clonotype was detected ten times or more. The chain couples TRBV28 to TRBJ2-3, with a possible D match to TRBD1 (6 bases). This CDR3 is 14 amino acids long. Germline-derived CDR1 and CDR2 are MDHEN and SYDVKM. V was cut by 6 bases and J by 2 bases, with 12 bases left in between. CDR3 DNA: TGTGCCAGCAGGACCCGGACAGCCACAGATACGCAGTATTTT. This gives the protein CASRTRTATDTQYF.

This clonotype was counted ten times or more. The chain combines TRBV10-3 with TRBJ1-2, with TRBD1 as a possible D gene (5 bases). This CDR3 is built from 13 residues. Germline CDR1 is ENHRY and CDR2 is SYGVKD. Trimming cost V 2 bases and J 6 bases, with 10 bases left between them. CDR3 loop: CAISEDGTDGYTF. For the CDR3, the DNA is TGTGCCATCAGTGAGGACGGGACCGATGGCTACACCTTC.

This clonotype has ten or more counts. The rearrangement links TRBV28 to TRBJ2-4; D unclear. The CDR3 runs 16 residues. V lost 1 base and J lost 1, with 11 bases in between. Germline CDR1 is MDHEN and CDR2 is SYDVKM. This chain's CDR3 is CASSLLSRLAKNIQYF. DNA for the CDR3: TGTGCCAGCAGTTTATTGTCGCGTTTGGCCAAAAACATTCAGTACTTC.

This clonotype occurred many times. The chain is built from TRBV10-2 and TRBJ1-1; D gene uncertain. The CDR3 contains 15 residues. The V end lost 0 bases, the J end lost 1 base, and 9 bases lay between the germline ends. Germline CDR1 reads WSHSY; CDR2 reads SAAADI. The CDR3 DNA sequence: TGCGCCAGCAGTGAGTCGTTGGGTCAGAACACTGAAGCTTTCTTT. Amino acid sequence: CASSESLGQNTEAFF.

V usage is TRBV19 and J usage is TRBJ1-5; D is unclear. The CDR3 spans 15 residues. Deletions cut 7 bases from V and 2 bases from J, with 15 bases between. From germline, CDR1 is LNHDA and CDR2 SQIVND (reference sequence). CDR3 loop: CASTMILRGNQPQHF. The DNA for the CDR3 is TGTGCCAGTACCATGATCCTTAGGGGCAATCAGCCCCAGCATTTT.

V is TRBV12-3 or TRBV12-4 and J is TRBJ1-1; TRBD1 might be the D (6 bases). This CDR3 has 15 residues. Trimming removed 7 bases from V and 4 bases from J, with 19 bases in between. CDR3 sequence: CASTATKGVGTEAFF. CDR3 coding DNA: TGTGCCAGCACCGCAACGAAGGGGGTAGGCACTGAAGCTTTCTTT.

There are a few counts of this clonotype. This may stem from a read error, because a much larger clone lies one nucleotide away. V and J are TRBV27 and TRBJ1-4, with 11 nucleotides matching TRBD1. Germline CDR1 reads MNHEY; CDR2 reads SMNVEV (reference sequence). CDR3 length: 16 residues. The CDR3 loop is CASSLGQGAANEKLSF. The CDR3 region has the DNA TGTGCCAGCAGTTTAGGACAGGGGGCTGCTAATGAAAAACTGTCTTTT.

There are many counts of this clonotype. The CDR3 region is CASSSLLGGGETQYF. CDR3 in DNA: TGTGCCAGCAGTTCCCTTCTAGGGGGCGGAGAGACCCAGTACTTC. The chain employs TRBV28 and TRBJ2-5; the match to TRBD1 covers 7 bases. V lost 4 bases and J lost 4; bases outside the gene matches: 9. Germline CDR1 is MDHEN and CDR2 is SYDVKM. The CDR3 covers 15 residues.

In this sample, this clonotype turned up many times. The V gene is TRBV5-1, the J gene TRBJ2-7, with TRBD1 matching 7 bases. Germline CDR1 SGHRS, CDR2 YFSETQ. The CDR3 has 14 amino acids. V gave up 4 bases and J gave up 5 bases; unmatched junction bases: 9. The CDR3 loop reads CASSDSGTDHEQYF. The CDR3 DNA follows: TGCGCCAGCAGCGACTCCGGGACAGACCACGAGCAGTACTTC.

This clonotype was picked up many times. V and J are TRBV24-1 and TRBJ1-2; D possibly corresponds to TRBD1 (6 bases). Germline V gives CDR1 KGHDR, CDR2 SFDVKD. The CDR3 is made up of 12 amino acids. Between the trimmed V and J ends, which lost 1 base and 13 bases, there was a span of 12 bases. The chain's CDR3 is CATSDFRGFSTF. The CDR3 coding sequence is TGTGCCACCAGTGATTTCAGGGGATTTAGCACCTTC.

The chain employs TRBV4-1 and TRBJ2-5; 14 nucleotides match TRBD2. This CDR3 has 16 amino acids. J lost 5 bases, V lost 4 bases, and 6 bases had no gene match. CDR1 is MGHRA, CDR2 YSYEKL, per germline. The CDR3, as DNA: TGCGCCAGCAGCCTACCGACTAGCGGGAGGGTCGAGACCCAGTACTTC. Protein product: CASSLPTSGRVETQYF.

This clonotype was counted at least ten times. The chain carries TRBV7-2 and TRBJ1-2; D may be TRBD1 (5 bases). Between the trimmed V and J ends, which lost 4 bases and 5 bases, there was a span of 17 bases. This CDR3 is 15 amino acids long. The germline gives CDR1 SGHTA, CDR2 FQGNSA. CDR3 region: CASSSGTPGLYGYTF. The CDR3 coding sequence is TGTGCCAGCAGCTCCGGGACCCCTGGACTATATGGCTACACCTTC.

In this sample, this clonotype turned up many times. The chain uses TRBV2 and TRBJ2-1; 9 nucleotides align to TRBD2. V lost 4 bases, J lost 1 base, and 5 bases stayed unmatched. Germline V lookup: CDR1 SNHLY, CDR2 FYNNEI. The CDR3 consists of 16 residues. The CDR3 region is CASSAGLAGSYNEQFF. CDR3 bases: TGTGCCAGCAGTGCGGGGCTAGCGGGGTCCTACAATGAGCAGTTCTTC. The full variable domain, rest sourced from reference TRBV2 and TRBJ2-1, is EPEVTQTPSHQVTQMGQEVILRCVPISNHLYFYWYRQILGQKVEFLVSFYNNEISEKSEIFDDQFSVERPDGSNFTLKIRSTKLEDSAMYFCASSAGLAGSYNEQFFGPGTRLTVL.

This clonotype was observed a handful of times. This chain links TRBV11-2 with TRBJ2-3; D call uncertain. This CDR3 has 13 residues. Germline assignment: CDR1 SGHAT and CDR2 FQNNGV. Trimming left V 3 bases short and J 4 bases short, with 8 bases between. The CDR3 nucleotides are TGTGCCAGCAGCTTTTCCGGCCCAGATACGCAGTATTTT. Protein product: CASSFSGPDTQYF.

This clonotype has a count of ten or more. This chain joins TRBV13 and TRBJ2-3, with 7 bases matching TRBD2. V gave up 5 bases and J gave up 2 bases; unmatched junction bases: 10. The CDR3 consists of 16 residues. From germline, CDR1 is PRHDT and CDR2 FYEKMQ (reference sequence). The CDR3 loop reads CASSPPTSGDTDTQYF. For the CDR3, the DNA is TGTGCCAGCAGCCCCCCCACGAGCGGGGACACAGATACGCAGTATTTT.